These 5 T cell receptor beta chains were sequenced from one sample in a study of T cells in Graves' hyperthyroidism and ophthalmopathy. What was amplified from RNA transcripts were TCR beta CDR3 regions. First-round RT-PCR targeting the TCR CDR3 was performed with the HTBI primer set. One entry per CDR3 protein, called by TCRdb with MiXCR from the multiplex PCR reads. This sample has 300,000 to 450,000 distinct CDR3 sequences, with about 15% found just once. The source material was blood. The origin of the receptors is a woman in her 30s with Graves' hyperthyroidism that later progressed to Graves' ophthalmopathy.

This clonotype was recorded many times. This chain connects TRBV7-6 to TRBJ2-2; 8 positions agree with TRBD2. V lost 5 bases and J lost 5; bases outside the gene matches: 7. Germline V gene data show CDR1 as SGHVS and CDR2 as FNYEAQ. This CDR3 is built from 15 residues. This chain's CDR3 is CASSPGLAVTGELFF. In nucleotides, the CDR3 is TGTGCCAGCAGCCCAGGACTAGCTGTGACCGGGGAGCTGTTTTTT.

This clonotype has only a few counts. It is likely a read error, because the conserved phenylalanine at the end of the CDR3 is missing. V gene TRBV7-9 combines with J gene TRBJ1-4, with TRBD1 identical over 7 bases. The CDR3 is 16 amino acids. Trimming at V came to 5 bases and at J to 2 bases, leaving 8 bases not matched to a gene. The germline V gene encodes CDR1 SEHNR and CDR2 FQNEAQ (reference sequence). CDR3 amino acids: CASSPRQGRTNEKLFL. DNA for the CDR3: TGTGCCAGCAGCCCCCGACAGGGTCGCACTAATGAAAAACTGTTTCTT.

There are a few counts of this clonotype. This chain connects TRBV6-5 to TRBJ2-1, with TRBD1 matching 11 bases. CDR1 is MNHEY, CDR2 SVGAGI, per germline. The CDR3 is 17 residues long. V shed 1 base, J shed 5 bases, and the junction held 7 bases outside the gene matches. CDR3 nucleotide sequence: TGTGCCAGCAGTTACTACGGAGGACAGGGGGCTAACAATGAGCAGTTCTTC. This translates into CASSYYGGQGANNEQFF.

This clonotype has ten or more counts. This sequence joins TRBV7-2 and TRBJ2-2; 7 bases are shared with TRBD2. The CDR3 is 14 amino acids. The germline V gene encodes CDR1 SGHTA and CDR2 FQGNSA. The V segment lost 2 bases and the J segment 7 bases; nucleotides outside the gene matches: 4. The CDR3 reads CASSLSGGFGELFF. In DNA, the CDR3 is TGTGCCAGCAGCTTATCCGGGGGGTTCGGGGAGCTGTTTTTT. The whole variable domain, remainder taken from reference TRBV7-2 and TRBJ2-2, is GAGVSQSPSNKVTEKGKDVELRCDPISGHTALYWYRQSLGQGLEFLIYFQGNSAPDKSGLPSDRFSAERTGGSVSTLTIQRTQQEDSAVYLCASSLSGGFGELFFGEGSRLTVL.

Many counts were recorded for this clonotype. V is TRBV11-1 and J is TRBJ2-1, with TRBD1 matching 7 bases. This CDR3 region has 17 residues. V shed 0 bases, J shed 2 bases, and the junction held 7 bases outside the gene matches. Germline assignment: CDR1 SGHAT and CDR2 FQDESV (reference sequence). The chain's CDR3 is CASSLAKQGRTYNEQFF. The CDR3 nucleotides read TGTGCCAGCAGCTTAGCGAAACAGGGGCGAACCTACAATGAGCAGTTCTTC.